Sequencing of this T cell receptor (beta chain) was carried out in a study of T cell responses to AZD1222 COVID-19 vaccine. Study-level points and caveats: Donors, mostly white British, included more females; clonal diversity was possibly underestimated. Breadth and depth of Spike-specific TCRs rose after two AZD1222 doses. Spike-wide vaccine-associated CD4 TCRs dominated at 160-218 and 743-854. Reports indicate that nearly half of spike-specific TCRs are directed at unmutated variant regions.

Sequenced by immunoSEQ multiplex PCR; TCRdb stores in-frame clones only, minus some. Of over 130,000 clones in the sample, about 90% were seen once. On this clone: What it recognizes is unknown.

CDR3 length: 19 amino acids. Germline V CDR1 and CDR2: LGHNA, YSLEER. Between the trimmed V and J ends, which lost 1 base and 2 bases, there was a span of 22 bases. This chain joins TRBV4-3 and TRBJ2-3; D is perhaps TRBD2 (6 bases). The sample was peripheral blood, taken 28 days after the second AZD1222 dose. This sequence was found in an adult who received the AZD1222 COVID-19 vaccine. In nucleotides, the CDR3 is TGCGCCAGCAGCCAAGCCCCCAGATCTAGCGCACAACCCACAGATACGCAGTATTTT. It yields the protein CASSQAPRSSAQPTDTQYF.